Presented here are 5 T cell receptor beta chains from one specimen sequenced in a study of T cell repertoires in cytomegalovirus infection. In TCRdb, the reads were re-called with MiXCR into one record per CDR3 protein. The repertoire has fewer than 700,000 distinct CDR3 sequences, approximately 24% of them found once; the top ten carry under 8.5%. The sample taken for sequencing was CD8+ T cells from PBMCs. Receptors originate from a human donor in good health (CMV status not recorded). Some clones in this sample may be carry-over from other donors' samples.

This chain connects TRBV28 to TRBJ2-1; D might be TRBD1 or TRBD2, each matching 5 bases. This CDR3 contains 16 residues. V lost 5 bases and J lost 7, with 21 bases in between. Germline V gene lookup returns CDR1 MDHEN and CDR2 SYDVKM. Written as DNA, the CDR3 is TGTGCCAGCAGTCCCCGAAGGGCAGGGAGAGGAAATGAGCAGTTCTTC. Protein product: CASSPRRAGRGNEQFF. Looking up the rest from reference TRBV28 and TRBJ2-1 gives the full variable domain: DVKVTQSSRYLVKRTGEKVFLECVQDMDHENMFWYRQDPGLGLRLIYFSYDVKMKEKGDIPEGYSVSREKKERFSLILESASTNQTSMYLCASSPRRAGRGNEQFFGPGTRLTVL.

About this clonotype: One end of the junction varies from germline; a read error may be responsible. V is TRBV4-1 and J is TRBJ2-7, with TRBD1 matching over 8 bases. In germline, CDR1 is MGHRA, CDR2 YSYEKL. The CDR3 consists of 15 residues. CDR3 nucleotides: TGCGTCAGCAGCCAAGCAAGGACAGGGTATACCGAGCAGTACTTC. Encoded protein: CVSSQARTGYTEQYF.

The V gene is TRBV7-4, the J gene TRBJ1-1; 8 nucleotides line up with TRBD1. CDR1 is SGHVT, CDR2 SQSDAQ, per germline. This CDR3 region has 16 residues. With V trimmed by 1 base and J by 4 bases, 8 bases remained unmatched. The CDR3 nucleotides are TGTGCCAGCAGCTTAGGCCGCAGGCAGGGGGCCACTGAAGCTTTCTTT. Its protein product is CASSLGRRQGATEAFF.

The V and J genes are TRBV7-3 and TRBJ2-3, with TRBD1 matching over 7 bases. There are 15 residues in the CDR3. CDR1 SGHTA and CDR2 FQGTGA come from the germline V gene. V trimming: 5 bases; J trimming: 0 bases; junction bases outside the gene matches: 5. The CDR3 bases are TGTGCCAGCAGCCCCGAGACAGGGAGCACAGATACGCAGTATTTT. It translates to CASSPETGSTDTQYF.

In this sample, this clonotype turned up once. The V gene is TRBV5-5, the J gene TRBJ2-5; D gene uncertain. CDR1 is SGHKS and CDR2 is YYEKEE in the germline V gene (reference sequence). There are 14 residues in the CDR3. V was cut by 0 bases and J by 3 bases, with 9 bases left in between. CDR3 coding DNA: TGTGCCAGCAGCTTGGGGTTTATGGAAGAGACCCAGTACTTC. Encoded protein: CASSLGFMEETQYF.